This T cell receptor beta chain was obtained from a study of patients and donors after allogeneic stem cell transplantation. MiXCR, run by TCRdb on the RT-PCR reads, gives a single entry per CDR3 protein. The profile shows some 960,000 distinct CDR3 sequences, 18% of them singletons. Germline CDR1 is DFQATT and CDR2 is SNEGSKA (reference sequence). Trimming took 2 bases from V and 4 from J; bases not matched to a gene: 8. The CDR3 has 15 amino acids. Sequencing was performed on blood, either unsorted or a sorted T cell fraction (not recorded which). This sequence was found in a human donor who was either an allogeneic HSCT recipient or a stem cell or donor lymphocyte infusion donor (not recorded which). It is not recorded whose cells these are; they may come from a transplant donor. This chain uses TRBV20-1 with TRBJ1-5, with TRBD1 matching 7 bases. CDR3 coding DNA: TGCAGTGCTAGAAGTAATCAGGGGGTAAATCAGCCCCAGCATTTT. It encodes CSARSNQGVNQPQHF.